Listed below are T cell receptor beta chains from one sample, sequenced in a study of CD8+ T cells in alopecia areata. Only in-frame clones appear in the TCRdb table, and some are missing; sequencing was by immunoSEQ multiplex PCR. The data show 98,000 or so clones, over 55% seen once. The source material was NKG2D-low CD8+ T cells sorted from blood. The receptors derive from a human donor with alopecia areata. Each CDR3 is given with its conserved first and last residue. Fields, in order: D gene, V gene, J gene, clone size, CDR3 DNA, CDR3 protein. The D gene is left open where the match is weak. The size field is filled for only some rows; it gives once, few, many or a size class.

.	TRBV27	TRBJ2-7	few	TGTGCCAGCAGTCAACGGGGAGGCTACGAGCAGTACTTC	CASSQRGGYEQYF
TRBD2	TRBV5-1	TRBJ2-2	.	TGCGCCAGCAGCGGAGTAGCGGGAGGGCCGTGGGAGCTGTTTTTT	CASSGVAGGPWELFF
.	TRBV7-9	TRBJ1-1	few	TGTGCCAGCAGCTCACCAGGGCCTGACGCTTTCTTT	CASSSPGPDAFF
.	TRBV6-5	TRBJ2-1	.	TGTGCCAGCAGCAGGGGACTGCACAATGAGCAGTTCTTC	CASSRGLHNEQFF
.	TRBV15	TRBJ2-4	.	TGTGCCACCAGCAGAGACCGGGTAAACATTCAGTACTTC	CATSRDRVNIQYF
.	TRBV5-1	TRBJ2-3	.	TGCGCCAGCAGCTACCTTAGCGCCGGTGGAGATACGCAGTATTTT	CASSYLSAGGDTQYF
.	TRBV7-2	TRBJ2-7	.	TGTGCCAGCAGCTTAGCTGAGCAGACCTACGAGCAGTACTTC	CASSLAEQTYEQYF
.	TRBV9	TRBJ2-1	few	TGTGCCAGCAGCACCGCCGGGGCTGGCAATGAGCAGTTCTTC	CASSTAGAGNEQFF
TRBD1	TRBV11-2	TRBJ1-2	.	TGTGCCAGCAGCTTTGGGACAGGGGACTATGGCTACACCTTC	CASSFGTGDYGYTF
.	TRBV27	TRBJ2-2	.	TGTGCCAGCACAGCCGGTTTTGGGATCACCGGGGAGCTGTTTTTT	CASTAGFGITGELFF
.	TRBV7-9	TRBJ2-1	.	TGTGCCAGCAGCTTAGTTTCGCTTAGTGCGAATGAGCAGTTCTTC	CASSLVSLSANEQFF
.	TRBV4-1	TRBJ1-1	.	TGCGCCAGCAGCCAGGGCTCGAACACTGAAGCTTTCTTT	CASSQGSNTEAFF
.	TRBV9	TRBJ1-1	.	TGTGCCAGCAGCGGAGGACAGACCATTGAAGCTTTCTTT	CASSGGQTIEAFF
.	TRBV4-1	TRBJ1-6	.	TGCGCCAGCAGCCATGACCCCCTGCCAGGGCCAAATTCACCCCTCCACTTT	CASSHDPLPGPNSPLHF
.	TRBV11-2	TRBJ2-7	.	TGTGCCAGCAGCTTAAGTACTTCCTACGAGCAGTACTTC	CASSLSTSYEQYF
.	TRBV28	TRBJ2-7	.	TGTGCCAGCAGTTTCGAAGACGAGCAGTACTTC	CASSFEDEQYF
TRBD1	TRBV7-8	TRBJ2-2	.	TGTGCCAGCAGGGATACAGGGGCCTGGGAGCTGTTTTTT	CASRDTGAWELFF
.	TRBV19	TRBJ1-2	few	TGTGCCAGTGGGGGGAACTATGGCTACACCTTC	CASGGNYGYTF
.	TRBV7-6	TRBJ2-5	few	TGTGCCAGCAGCTTATCCCAAAAGTACCAAGAGACCCAGTACTTC	CASSLSQKYQETQYF
TRBD2	TRBV5-1	TRBJ2-7	.	TGCGCCAGCAGTCAGACTAGCGCGAGTACCTACGAGCAGTACTTC	CASSQTSASTYEQYF
.	TRBV13	TRBJ2-1	.	TGTGCCAGCAGCTTAAGGCTGGAGAGGGATGAGCAGTTCTTC	CASSLRLERDEQFF
.	TRBV9	TRBJ1-5	.	TGTGCCAGCAGCGTAGGCGGAAGCAATCAGCCCCAGCATTTT	CASSVGGSNQPQHF
.	TRBV20-1	TRBJ2-5	.	TGCAGTGCTAGGTTACAAGAGACCCAGTACTTC	CSARLQETQYF